This passage covers 14 T cell receptor beta chains from one sample sequenced in a study of graft-versus-host responses after intestinal transplantation. Clones were read by immunoSEQ multiplex PCR, and TCRdb kept only the in-frame ones, dropping some. The top ten hold around 0.76% of the sample, which has about 110,000 clones, about 91% seen once. Their antigens remain unidentified. Sequences were derived from unstimulated CD4+ T cells sorted from spleen or lymph node cells, sampled before transplant. Receptors originate from a human donor who was the organ donor for an intestinal transplant.

This chain connects TRBV6-4 to TRBJ2-3, with TRBD2 identical over 7 bases. V trimming: 6 bases; J trimming: 6 bases; junction bases outside the gene matches: 18. CDR1 and CDR2 from the germline V gene are MRHNA and SNTAGT. The CDR3 spans 17 residues. The CDR3 region is CASRHPPGTLLADTQYF. CDR3 DNA: TGTGCCAGCAGGCATCCTCCCGGGACTTTACTAGCGGATACGCAGTATTTT.

The chain couples TRBV28 to TRBJ2-2; 7 bases fit TRBD1. This CDR3 spans 14 amino acids. From germline, CDR1 is MDHEN and CDR2 SYDVKM. Unmatched junction bases numbered 6, after V lost 5 bases and J lost 6 bases. The chain's CDR3 is CASSLGQRPGELFF. The DNA of the CDR3 is TGTGCCAGCAGTCTGGGACAGAGACCCGGGGAGCTGTTTTTT.

V usage is TRBV13 and J usage is TRBJ1-2; the D gene is possibly TRBD1 (6 bases). The ends were cut back, 7 bases at V and 2 bases at J, with 17 bases in the middle. Germline loops: CDR1 PRHDT, CDR2 FYEKMQ (reference sequence). This CDR3 comprises 15 residues. In nucleotides, the CDR3 is TGTGCCAGCATGGGTCGGACAGAGTGGAACTATGGCTACACCTTC. Amino acid sequence: CASMGRTEWNYGYTF.

This chain uses TRBV27 with TRBJ1-1, with TRBD1 identical over 8 bases. CDR1 and CDR2 (germline): MNHEY, SMNVEV (reference sequence). V shed 5 bases and J 5 bases; nucleotides not matched to a gene: 10. The CDR3 contains 15 residues. CDR3 sequence (DNA): TGTGCCAGCAGTCCCTACGGACAGGGAAGGACTGAAGCTTTCTTT. Protein sequence: CASSPYGQGRTEAFF.

This chain connects TRBV30 to TRBJ1-2, with a tentative D call TRBD1 (6 bases). Germline V gives CDR1 GTSNPN, CDR2 SVGIG (reference sequence). V was clipped by 7 bases and J by 4 bases, with 13 bases between them. The CDR3 is made up of 12 amino acids. The CDR3 reads CASPTGLYGYTF. The CDR3 bases are TGTGCCTCTCCAACAGGGCTCTATGGCTACACCTTC. The full variable domain, rest sourced from reference TRBV30 and TRBJ1-2, is SQTIHQWPATLVQPVGSPLSLECTVEGTSNPNLYWYRQAAGRGLQLLFYSVGIGQISSEVPQNLSASRPQDRQFILSSKKLLLSDSGFYLCASPTGLYGYTFGSGTRLTVV.

This clone has a single count. This chain connects TRBV6-4 to TRBJ1-6, with D possibly being TRBD1 (5 bases). CDR1 is MRHNA and CDR2 is SNTAGT in the germline V gene. The CDR3 is 13 amino acids. V was trimmed by 3 bases and J by 13 bases, leaving 13 bases between them. The CDR3 DNA reads TGTGCCAGCAGTGAACGGTTGGGGGGGCCCCTCCACTTT. Protein: CASSERLGGPLHF.

In nucleotides, the CDR3 is TGTGCCAGCAGCCGATTTAGCGGGAGCTCCAAAAGCACAGATACGCAGTATTTT. This encodes CASSRFSGSSKSTDTQYF. The chain couples TRBV11-3 to TRBJ2-3; TRBD2 matches at 9 bases. In germline, CDR1 is SGHNT, CDR2 YENEEA. V dropped 5 bases and J dropped 0; count of bases not matched to a gene: 12. This CDR3 is 18 amino acids long.

The gene calls are TRBV12-5 and TRBJ1-5; D is unresolved. V lost 1 base to trimming and J lost 7 bases, with 5 bases between them. Germline CDR1 is LGHNT and CDR2 is FRNRAP. The CDR3 is 12 residues long. The CDR3 sequence: CASGLEVQPQHF. CDR3 sequence (DNA): TGTGCTAGTGGTTTGGAAGTACAGCCCCAGCATTTT. Looking up the rest from reference TRBV12-5 and TRBJ1-5 gives the full variable domain: DARVTQTPRHKVTEMGQEVTMRCQPILGHNTVFWYRQTMMQGLELLAYFRNRAPLDDSGMPKDRFSAEMPDATLATLKIQPSEPRDSAVYFCASGLEVQPQHFGDGTRLSIL.

CDR3 in DNA: TGTGCCAGCAGCTTACCCGGGCGCGTCTACGAGCAGTACTTC. Protein product: CASSLPGRVYEQYF. The chain combines TRBV7-9 with TRBJ2-7; D ambiguous. Germline CDR1 is SEHNR and CDR2 is FQNEAQ (reference sequence). The CDR3 runs to 14 residues. Trimming stripped 2 bases from V and 3 bases from J, with 11 bases between.

In its sample, this clone was seen a few times. This chain links TRBV12-5 with TRBJ1-3; a possible D gene is TRBD1 (6 bases). Trimming shortened V by 4 bases and J by 2 bases, and 9 bases separated the two germline ends. This CDR3 is 14 amino acids long. The V gene's germline CDR1 is LGHNT and CDR2 FRNRAP. The CDR3 sequence is CASGSGVAGNTIYF. CDR3 coding DNA: TGTGCTAGTGGTTCAGGGGTGGCTGGAAACACCATATATTTT. The whole variable domain, remainder taken from reference TRBV12-5 and TRBJ1-3, is DARVTQTPRHKVTEMGQEVTMRCQPILGHNTVFWYRQTMMQGLELLAYFRNRAPLDDSGMPKDRFSAEMPDATLATLKIQPSEPRDSAVYFCASGSGVAGNTIYFGEGSWLTVV.

The V and J genes are TRBV29-1 and TRBJ2-1; D may be TRBD2 (6 bases). Trimming took 4 bases from V and 9 from J, leaving 16 bases between them. In germline, CDR1 is SQVTM, CDR2 ANQGSEA. This CDR3 is built from 13 residues. The CDR3 region has the DNA TGCAGCGTTGGGGTCGCCGCGGGGTCTGAGCAGTTCTTC. Translating gives CSVGVAAGSEQFF.

This chain joins TRBV7-3 and TRBJ1-2; 7 bases agree with TRBD1. The CDR3 covers 15 residues. V shed 4 bases and J 4 bases; nucleotides not matched to a gene: 9. Germline CDR1 is SGHTA and CDR2 is FQGTGA. The CDR3 region is CASSSGYGDSYGYTF. The CDR3 region has the DNA TGTGCCAGCAGCTCGGGGTATGGGGACAGCTATGGCTACACCTTC.

This clone came up once. The chain recombines TRBV27 with TRBJ2-3; 11 bases agree with TRBD2. Germline V CDR1 and CDR2: MNHEY, SMNVEV (reference sequence). The length of the CDR3 is 15 residues. V trimming: 7 bases; J trimming: 5 bases; junction bases outside the gene matches: 8. The chain's CDR3 is CASKGLAGGQDTQYF. The DNA of the CDR3 is TGTGCCAGCAAGGGGCTAGCGGGGGGACAAGATACGCAGTATTTT.

V gene TRBV6-5 combines with J gene TRBJ1-3, with 9 bases that match TRBD1. Germline trimming cut 6 bases from V and 2 bases from J; bases unmatched to any gene: 2. CDR3 length: 14 amino acids. Germline CDR1 reads MNHEY; CDR2 reads SVGAGI. CDR3 amino acids: CASSRQGAGNTIYF. CDR3 sequence (DNA): TGTGCCAGCAGCAGACAGGGGGCTGGAAACACCATATATTTT.